This entry is about one TCR beta chain. What it binds is not known. The time point: newly diagnosed GD, antithyroid drugs for less than 3 months. Following extraction of RNA from PBMCs, that RNA was used to make the TCR library. The data originate from a study of regulatory T cells in long-lasting Graves disease. Study outcomes and limitations: TRBV28, TRBJ1-2 and TRBJ2-5 were favored in persistent disease.

Library construction for TCR beta used iRepertoire HTBI primers and Arm-PCR of CDR3 regions. TCRdb ran MiXCR on the multiplex PCR reads and lists one entry per CDR3 protein. The table shows a few hundred thousand distinct CDR3 sequences, with about 15% occurring only once. The CDR3 runs 13 residues. Germline V gene lookup returns CDR1 DFQATT and CDR2 SNEGSKA (reference sequence). V was cut by 4 bases and J by 1 base, with 8 bases left in between. This same sample was also part of a study on T cells in Graves' hyperthyroidism and ophthalmopathy. Per that study: Peripheral blood also featured most of the thyroid clonotypes expanded above 0.001.

The clonotype originates from a young woman with Graves disease. Source: peripheral blood mononuclear cells (PBMCs), taken at new diagnosis, from a patient treated with antithyroid drugs. The rearrangement uses TRBV20-1 and TRBJ1-5; D not resolved. In DNA form, the CDR3 reads TGCAGTGCTAAGGGAGGGAGCAATCAGCCCCAGCATTTT. Protein: CSAKGGSNQPQHF.